This TCR beta chain is from a study of Graves' ophthalmopathy and Graves' hyperthyroidism. In the study overall: No treatment had been given when peripheral blood was collected at initial diagnosis.

This clonotype was seen at least ten times. If patients had other autoimmune diseases, uncontrolled infections, pregnancy or lactation, they were excluded. This CDR3 region has 16 residues. V lost 5 bases to trimming and J lost 2 bases, with 18 bases between them. Amplification of the TCR beta CDR3 regions used RNA transcripts (as template). A first-round RT-PCR used HTBI primers, followed by a second-round multiplex PCR. MiXCR was run by TCRdb on the multiplex PCR reads, yielding one entry per CDR3 protein. Of roughly 400,000 distinct CDR3 sequences listed, approximately 15% were seen once; the top ten hold roughly 7%.

The source of this sequence is a woman aged 18-29 years with stable Graves' hyperthyroidism. The chain combines TRBV12-3 or TRBV12-4 with TRBJ1-1; TRBD1 is a possible D gene (6 bases). What was sequenced was peripheral blood. The CDR3: CASSPLGGALNTEAFF. The DNA of the CDR3 is TGTGCCAGCAGTCCCCTTGGGGGGGCCTTAAACACTGAAGCTTTCTTT.